This T cell receptor (beta chain) derives from a study of CD8+ T cells in alopecia areata. Study overall: Administration of oral tofacitinib to treated patients was at 5 to 10 mg twice daily. The study's findings and limits: Patients showed less clear TCR sequence sharing than mice, possibly partly because of HLA diversity.

Extracted RNA was reverse transcribed, and the resulting cDNA served as sequencing template. Sequencing used immunoSEQ multiplex PCR; TCRdb keeps in-frame clones, though not all of them. This sample has approximately 280,000 clones, with roughly 64% found just once. This clone was counted between two and nine times. As yet, its antigen is unknown. The treatment here: oral pan-JAK inhibitor, 5-10 mg twice daily. The sequence was collected from a human donor with alopecia areata. The source was CD4+ T cells sorted from blood, collected at week 24, from a patient treated with tofacitinib.

In DNA, the CDR3 is TGCAGCGTGGGAGGGAGGTCGATGGGCACTGAAGCTTTCTTT. Its translation: CSVGGRSMGTEAFF. J is TRBJ1-1 and V is TRBV29-1, with D unresolved. V gave up 6 bases and J gave up 4 bases, with 18 bases separating them. CDR3 length equals 14 residues. Per the germline V gene, CDR1 is SQVTM and CDR2 is ANQGSEA.